These T cell receptor beta chains were read from a single sample in a study of T-cell reconstitution after alpha-beta-depleted transplantation in children. In TCRdb, the PCR reads were re-called with MiXCR into one record per CDR3 protein. Among over 200,000 distinct CDR3 sequences listed, around 10% were seen once. Sequenced material: PBMCs from the stem cell graft donor, taken from the stem cell graft. The receptors originated from a human donor who donated a stem cell graft to a child with acute lymphoblastic leukemia. The CDR3 runs from the conserved cysteine through the conserved F or W. D genes are given only for firm matches. Clone size is stated in some rows and not others, as once, few, many or a class when expanded.

TRBD1	.	TRBV5-1	15	TRBJ1-2	TGCGCCAGCAGCTCGGCGGACAGGGGTTGGTCTGGCTACACCTTC	CASSSADRGWSGYTF
TRBD1	.	TRBV6-5	15	TRBJ2-3	TGTGCCAGCAGTTCGACAGGGGGGGCCACAGATACGCAGTATTTT	CASSSTGGATDTQYF
.	.	TRBV5-6	15	TRBJ1-6	TGTGCCAGCAGCTCAAGTCGGACGGGCGATTTGCCCCTCCACTTT	CASSSSRTGDLPLHF
.	.	TRBV6-5	16	TRBJ2-3	TGTGCCAGCAGTTACTCCCCGCAGGGGGGGACAGATACGCAGTATTTT	CASSYSPQGGTDTQYF
TRBD2	.	TRBV7-9	15	TRBJ2-1	TGTGCCAGCAGCGGACGACTAGCGGCTGACAATGAGCAGTTCTTC	CASSGRLAADNEQFF
.	many	TRBV12-3/TRBV12-4	16	TRBJ2-1	TGTGCCAGCAGTTTTGTTCAGGAGCGTCTGGCGGGGAAGGAGTTCTTC	CASSFVQERLAGKEFF
.	many	TRBV29-1	12	TRBJ1-2	TGCAGCGTTTATGTCGGGAACTATGGCTACACCTTC	CSVYVGNYGYTF
.	many	TRBV7-9	17	TRBJ1-4	TGTGCCAGCACCGGTGGTCGGGGGCGCGGGGGAGATGAAAAACTGTTTTTT	CASTGGRGRGGDEKLFF
.	.	TRBV4-2	15	TRBJ2-3	TGTGCCAGCAGCCCGAAAGCGGGTGAAACAGATACGCAGTATTTT	CASSPKAGETDTQYF
.	many	TRBV4-1	13	TRBJ2-3	TGCGCCAGCAGCCCTTCAAGCACAGATACGCAGTATTTT	CASSPSSTDTQYF
.	.	TRBV24-1	11	TRBJ2-1	TGTGCCACCAGACAGAACAATGAGCAGTTCTTC	CATRQNNEQFF
TRBD1	many	TRBV20-1	17	TRBJ2-7	TGCAGTGCTAGAGACCTATATGGGACAGGGCCATCCTACGAGCAGTACTTC	CSARDLYGTGPSYEQYF